These 30 T cell receptor beta chains originate from one sample sequenced in a study of blood T cells in healthy people across ages (dated by TCRdb to the mid-2010s). Libraries were prepared through 5' RACE. The data were produced on an Illumina HiSeq 2500. A second PCR of about 6 to 12 cycles was performed with a sample-barcoded 5' primer and a J-beta primer mix. The public reads were reprocessed in TCRdb via fastp at Q25 and MiXCR, keeping in-frame beta chains. Every entry covers one CDR3 protein and lists the most common genes and DNA from its rows. The sample table records more than 650,000 distinct CDR3 sequences; roughly 20% of these occur just once. The leading ten clones occupy around 22% of the sample. The source material was blood. The receptors were gathered from an older man in good health.

This clonotype has only a few counts. The chain carries TRBV5-1 and TRBJ1-4; 7 bases align to TRBD1. V shed 4 bases and J 4 bases; nucleotides not matched to a gene: 10. CDR1 and CDR2 (germline): SGHRS, YFSETQ. There are 16 residues in the CDR3. The CDR3 DNA follows: TGCGCCAGCAGCGACAAACCGGGACAGAGTAATGAAAAACTGTTTTTT. Its translation: CASSDKPGQSNEKLFF. The full variable domain, its missing parts supplied by reference TRBV5-1 and TRBJ1-4, is KAGVTQTPRYLIKTRGQQVTLSCSPISGHRSVSWYQQTPGQGLQFLFEYFSETQRNKGNFPGRFSGRQFSNSRSEMNVSTLELGDSALYLCASSDKPGQSNEKLFFGSGTQLSVL.

This chain links TRBV15 with TRBJ1-4; D is possibly TRBD1 (5 bases). Germline V gene sequence: CDR1 LNHNV, CDR2 YYDKDF (reference sequence). V lost 0 bases, J lost 6 bases, and 14 bases lay in between. CDR3 length: 16 residues. In nucleotides, the CDR3 is TGTGCCACCAGCAGAGATCTGTTGGGGGGGTATGAAAAACTGTTTTTT. Amino acids: CATSRDLLGGYEKLFF.

The sample holds a few counts of this clonotype. The gene calls are TRBV18 and TRBJ2-5; D possibly matches TRBD1 or TRBD2 (5 bases each). V was trimmed by 4 bases and J by 3 bases, leaving 15 bases between them. The CDR3 length is 15 residues. Germline V gives CDR1 KGHSH, CDR2 LQKENI. CDR3 nucleotides: TGTGCCAGCTCACACGACCCGGGGCCAGAAGAGACCCAGTACTTC. Its protein is CASSHDPGPEETQYF. The variable domain in full, completed from reference TRBV18 and TRBJ2-5, reads NAGVMQNPRHLVRRRGQEARLRCSPMKGHSHVYWYRQLPEEGLKFMVYLQKENIIDESGMPKERFSAEFPKEGPSILRIQQVVRGDSAAYFCASSHDPGPEETQYFGPGTRLLVL.

This chain links TRBV5-6 with TRBJ2-1; D is unclear. Trimming removed 1 base from V and 9 bases from J, with 5 bases in between. The length of the CDR3 is 11 residues. Germline loops: CDR1 SGHDT, CDR2 YYEEEE. The CDR3 here is CASSLWVEQFF. The CDR3 nucleotides read TGTGCCAGCAGCTTGTGGGTTGAGCAGTTCTTC. Full variable domain (remainder filled in from reference TRBV5-6 and TRBJ2-1): DAGVTQSPTHLIKTRGQQVTLRCSPKSGHDTVSWYQQALGQGPQFIFQYYEEEERQRGNFPDRFSGHQFPNYSSELNVNALLLGDSALYLCASSLWVEQFFGPGTRLTVL.

This clonotype was recorded a few times. This chain connects TRBV12-3 or TRBV12-4 to TRBJ1-2; 8 bases match TRBD1. There are 14 residues in the CDR3. V lost 3 bases to trimming and J lost 5 bases; unmatched junction nucleotides: 5. The DNA of the CDR3 is TGTGCCAGCAGTTTTTTGGACAGGGTTTATGGCTACACCTTC. It translates to CASSFLDRVYGYTF.

This chain uses TRBV11-2 with TRBJ2-6; D is unresolved. Germline CDR1 and CDR2: SGHAT and FQNNGV. The V end was cut by 4 bases, the J end by 4 bases, with 11 bases between. The CDR3 loop spans 15 amino acids. The CDR3 protein is CASSSGVWGANVLTF. CDR3 bases: TGTGCCAGCAGCTCCGGTGTTTGGGGGGCCAACGTCCTGACTTTC.

The chain employs TRBV7-2 and TRBJ1-2; 10 bases are a match to TRBD1. V shed 9 bases, J shed 4 bases, and the junction held 8 bases outside the gene matches. Germline values: CDR1 SGHTA, CDR2 FQGNSA. The CDR3 sequence is 14 residues long. The CDR3 nucleotides read TGTGCCAGTAGGGGGGACAGGGGCGGCTATGGCTACACCTTC. Amino acids: CASRGDRGGYGYTF.

The V call is TRBV19, the J call TRBJ1-1, with D perhaps TRBD1 (5 bases). Per the germline V gene, CDR1 is LNHDA and CDR2 is SQIVND (reference sequence). Trimming left V 3 bases short and J 3 bases short, with 8 bases between. This CDR3 has 13 residues. The CDR3 DNA is TGTGCCAGTAGTATTCGGGACGACACTGAAGCTTTCTTT. Amino acids: CASSIRDDTEAFF.

This chain joins TRBV20-1 and TRBJ2-1; weak D call: TRBD2 (6 bases). The germline V gene encodes CDR1 DFQATT and CDR2 SNEGSKA (reference sequence). V was cut by 5 bases and J by 0 bases, with 17 bases left in between. The CDR3 is made up of 16 amino acids. DNA for the CDR3: TGCAGTGCTCTCACTCGCCTCGGGAGCTCCTACAATGAGCAGTTCTTC. Translating gives CSALTRLGSSYNEQFF.

This clonotype was observed a few times. The chain joins TRBV27 to TRBJ1-6, with TRBD1 as a possible D gene (5 bases). With 6 bases removed from V and 9 bases from J, the gap between germline ends came to 15 bases. Germline V gives CDR1 MNHEY, CDR2 SMNVEV (reference sequence). This CDR3 comprises 14 residues. In DNA form, the CDR3 reads TGTGCCAGCAGCCCAGGGTATGGGGGTTCACCCCTCCACTTT. Translation gives CASSPGYGGSPLHF.

The V gene is TRBV10-3, the J gene TRBJ1-2, with D possibly being TRBD1 (5 bases). The CDR3 totals 15 residues. From germline, CDR1 is ENHRY and CDR2 SYGVKD. V was clipped by 5 bases and J by 7 bases, with 20 bases between them. The CDR3 DNA is TGTGCCATCAGTACCGGGACGGACGAATCTCGTGGCTACACCTTC. Residues: CAISTGTDESRGYTF.

The chain combines TRBV24-1 with TRBJ2-1; 7 bases agree with TRBD1. In germline, CDR1 is KGHDR, CDR2 SFDVKD. J lost 2 bases, V lost 4 bases, and 7 bases had no gene match. The CDR3 extends over 16 amino acids. CDR3 DNA: TGTGCCACCAGTGACGTACAGGGGACCGCCTACAATGAGCAGTTCTTC. Amino acids: CATSDVQGTAYNEQFF.

Only a few counts were recorded for this clonotype. The chain is built from TRBV12-3 or TRBV12-4 and TRBJ2-1, with 13 bases identical to TRBD2. The J call is uncertain, as TRBJ2-5 better fits the DNA end. The CDR3 contains 15 residues. The CDR3 sequence: CASMIGLAGERTQYF. The CDR3 DNA is TGTGCCTCTATGATAGGACTAGCGGGGGAGAGGACCCAGTACTTC.

This clonotype showed up just a few times. V and J are TRBV20-1 and TRBJ2-3; 7 bases line up with TRBD2. CDR3 size: 16 residues. Per germline, CDR1 DFQATT and CDR2 SNEGSKA (reference sequence). V lost 6 bases to trimming and J lost 2 bases; unmatched junction nucleotides: 14. The CDR3 DNA reads as TGCAGTGCCCCAGATAGCGGGCTTCCTCACACAGATACGCAGTATTTT. The encoded protein is CSAPDSGLPHTDTQYF.

This clonotype came up a few times. This chain links TRBV27 with TRBJ1-5; the match to TRBD1 covers 7 bases. V was pared by 5 bases and J by 5 bases, with 6 bases of the junction left unmatched. This CDR3 spans 14 amino acids. Germline loops: CDR1 MNHEY, CDR2 SMNVEV (reference sequence). The CDR3 sequence: CASSQKTGHQPQHF. The DNA of the CDR3 is TGTGCCAGCAGTCAGAAGACAGGGCATCAGCCCCAGCATTTT.

This clonotype has a handful of counts. A junction end diverges from the germline sequence, so it may reflect a read error. This chain joins TRBV28 and TRBJ2-2, with 9 bases lining up with TRBD1. The length of the CDR3 is 16 residues. CDR1 and CDR2 from the germline V gene are MDHEN and SYDVKM. In DNA form, the CDR3 reads TGTGCCAGCAGCTCAATCCGGGACAGGGATCTCGGGGAGCTGGTTTTT. Translating gives CASSSIRDRDLGELVF. The full variable domain, in which reference TRBV28 and TRBJ2-2 provide the parts outside the CDR3, is DVKVTQSSRYLVKRTGEKVFLECVQDMDHENMFWYRQDPGLGLRLIYFSYDVKMKEKGDIPEGYSVSREKKERFSLILESASTNQTSMYLCASSSIRDRDLGELVFGEGSRLTVL.

This clonotype showed up just a few times. The V gene is TRBV5-1, the J gene TRBJ2-5; 14 nucleotides match TRBD2. This CDR3 has 16 residues. Germline V gene lookup returns CDR1 SGHRS and CDR2 YFSETQ. V lost 2 bases to trimming and J lost 5 bases; unmatched junction nucleotides: 5. In DNA form, the CDR3 reads TGCGCCAGCAGCTTCGGGACTAGCGGGAGTTACGAGACCCAGTACTTC. Protein product: CASSFGTSGSYETQYF.

The chain recombines TRBV15 with TRBJ1-4; 9 nucleotides agree with TRBD1. The CDR3 has 15 amino acids. With 3 bases clipped from V and 14 bases from J, the junction kept 13 bases outside the gene matches. Germline V CDR1 and CDR2: LNHNV, YYDKDF (reference sequence). The CDR3 here is CATSRDAGTGKYLFF. Written as DNA, the CDR3 is TGTGCCACCAGCAGGGACGCTGGGACAGGGAAATATCTGTTTTTT.

Turning to this clonotype: One end of the junction fails to match germline, which may point to a read error. The V call is TRBV5-1, the J call TRBJ2-3; D unresolved. Germline V gene lookup returns CDR1 SGHRS and CDR2 YFSETQ. This CDR3 is 15 amino acids long. This CDR3 is CASSPGVRPPDTRYF. Written as DNA, the CDR3 is TGCGCCAGCAGCCCTGGAGTTAGGCCCCCAGATACGCGGTATTTT.

This clonotype was recorded a few times. The chain joins TRBV6-1 to TRBJ1-1; TRBD1 might be the D (5 bases). The CDR3 is 15 residues long. In germline, CDR1 is MNHNS, CDR2 SASEGT. V lost 4 bases, J lost 4 bases, and 16 bases lay in between. The CDR3 region is CASSGGSRVPTEAFF. As DNA, the CDR3 is TGTGCCAGCAGTGGTGGCAGCAGGGTGCCCACTGAAGCTTTCTTT.

V gene TRBV18 combines with J gene TRBJ1-4; D is uncertain. The germline V and J ends were trimmed by 1 base and 0 bases, with 3 bases remaining between them. The CDR3 is 14 amino acids. Germline lookup yields CDR1 KGHSH and CDR2 LQKENI. The chain's CDR3 is CASSPQSTNEKLFF. In DNA form, the CDR3 reads TGTGCCAGCTCACCACAATCAACTAATGAAAAACTGTTTTTT.

This clonotype has just a few counts. This chain links TRBV5-1 with TRBJ2-7; a possible D gene is TRBD2 (5 bases). Per the germline V gene, CDR1 is SGHRS and CDR2 is YFSETQ. This CDR3 region has 12 residues. V was trimmed by 8 bases and J by 0 bases, leaving 9 bases between them. In DNA, the CDR3 is TGCGCCAGGATTCGGGGCTCCTACGAGCAGTACGTC. Encoded protein: CARIRGSYEQYV.

The chain carries TRBV6-5 and TRBJ2-3; D is perhaps TRBD1 (6 bases). This CDR3 has 16 residues. The V end lost 5 bases, the J end lost 2 bases, and 17 bases lay between the germline ends. Germline V lookup: CDR1 MNHEY, CDR2 SVGAGI. The CDR3 is CASSTKRQGFTDTQYF. The CDR3 DNA is TGTGCCAGCAGTACCAAACGGCAGGGGTTCACAGATACGCAGTATTTT.

This clonotype has more than one count but fewer than ten. The chain joins TRBV20-1 to TRBJ2-3; 8 bases map to TRBD2. CDR3 length: 15 residues. Germline V gene sequence: CDR1 DFQATT, CDR2 SNEGSKA (reference sequence). With 5 bases clipped from V and 0 bases from J, the junction kept 7 bases outside the gene matches. CDR3 sequence (DNA): TGCAGTGCTTACCAGCGCGGGAGGAGCACAGATACGCAGTATTTT. As protein: CSAYQRGRSTDTQYF.

V is TRBV29-1 and J is TRBJ2-3; D may correspond to TRBD1 or TRBD2 (6 bases each). The CDR3 has 13 amino acids. V gave up 4 bases and J gave up 2 bases, with 10 bases separating them. Per germline, CDR1 SQVTM and CDR2 ANQGSEA. The CDR3 loop is CSVAGGLTDTQYF. Written as DNA, the CDR3 is TGCAGCGTTGCCGGGGGCCTCACAGATACGCAGTATTTT.

This sequence joins TRBV20-1 and TRBJ1-3; D is ambiguous. From germline, CDR1 is DFQATT and CDR2 SNEGSKA (reference sequence). CDR3 size: 15 residues. V lost 4 bases, J lost 0 bases, and 13 bases lay in between. The CDR3 reads CSATLGANSGNTIYF. CDR3 coding DNA: TGCAGTGCTACCCTCGGAGCCAACTCTGGAAACACCATATATTTT.

The chain uses TRBV29-1 and TRBJ2-2; TRBD2 aligns across 12 bases. CDR3 length: 19 residues. Germline V gene lookup returns CDR1 SQVTM and CDR2 ANQGSEA. With V trimmed by 4 bases and J by 3 bases, 15 bases remained unmatched. The chain's CDR3 is CSVVTRPASGGGDTGELFF. The DNA for the CDR3 is TGCAGCGTTGTAACCCGCCCCGCTAGCGGGGGGGGAGACACCGGGGAGCTGTTTTTT.

The chain recombines TRBV7-2 with TRBJ1-4; 7 bases are a match to TRBD1. Germline V gives CDR1 SGHTA, CDR2 FQGNSA. The CDR3 covers 16 residues. The trim removed 0 bases at V and 4 bases at J, leaving 5 bases unmatched. Written as DNA, the CDR3 is TGTGCCAGCAGCTTAGCCCCGGGACAGATTAATGAAAAACTGTTTTTT. It translates to CASSLAPGQINEKLFF.

This rearrangement joins TRBV11-2 to TRBJ1-1; no reliable D call. The CDR3 loop spans 14 amino acids. With 2 bases removed from V and 4 bases from J, the gap between germline ends came to 11 bases. CDR1 is SGHAT, CDR2 FQNNGV, per germline. Here the CDR3 DNA reads TGTGCCAGCAGCTTAAGGGAGGTGAGCACTGAAGCTTTCTTT. Protein sequence: CASSLREVSTEAFF.

This chain uses TRBV30 with TRBJ1-2; D gene ambiguous. Deletions cut 4 bases from V and 4 bases from J, with 7 bases between. The CDR3 runs 11 residues. Looked up from germline, CDR1 is GTSNPN and CDR2 is SVGIG (reference sequence). CDR3 nucleotides: TGTGCCTGGAACTGGGGCTATGGCTACACCTTC. Residues: CAWNWGYGYTF.